The T cell receptor beta chain under discussion was sequenced for a study of cytomegalovirus exposure and HLA in healthy donors. Across the study: From HLA-typed donors, an early data release held about 92 million unique TCRs. The study, taken as a whole, reports: Among the most significant clusters, several appeared linked to common viral pathogens in a later analysis.

The germline gives CDR1 SGHNT, CDR2 YYREEE (reference sequence). This CDR3 region has 16 residues. Germline trimming cut 0 bases from V and 0 bases from J; bases unmatched to any gene: 2. On this clone itself: Its antigen is not known.

PCR was performed using 60 Vbeta and 13 Jbeta primers. Some clones are missing from TCRdb's copy, which holds only in-frame ones; the method was immunoSEQ multiplex PCR. The table gives tens of thousands of clones; the top ten clones make up roughly 2.7% of it. This chain uses TRBV5-4 with TRBJ2-7, with 11 positions matching TRBD2. Sample: PBMCs. This clonotype originated in a man aged 40-49 years in good health and CMV-seronegative. The CDR3 coding sequence is TGTGCCAGCAGCTTGGGGGGGACTAGCGGCTCCTACGAGCAGTACTTC. Protein: CASSLGGTSGSYEQYF.